Detailed here is one TCR beta chain. TCR cDNA, made by 5'RACE template switching, carried an added universal primer site and UMIs. TCRdb called the 5' RACE reads again in MiXCR, with one record for every CDR3 protein. The sample holds some 150,000 distinct CDR3 sequences; 9.3% are singletons and the top ten take roughly 36%. The source of the sample is a study of T cells after yellow fever vaccination. Study-level background: Low-cell-number fractions were prepared with SMART-Seq v4 Ultra Low Input.

The sample in question was CD8+ T cells sorted from PBMCs, obtained 45 days after the yellow fever booster vaccination. This sequence originates from a man between 18 and 29 years old who received the YFV17D yellow fever vaccine.

The CDR3 spells CASSFDPEIGMNTEAFF. The CDR3 DNA follows: TGTGCCAGCAGTTTCGACCCCGAGATTGGGATGAACACTGAAGCTTTCTTT. This chain links TRBV6-5 with TRBJ1-1; D is undetermined. The CDR3 is 17 amino acids. V lost 4 bases and J 0 bases, leaving 18 bases between the germline ends. Germline loops: CDR1 MNHEY, CDR2 SVGAGI.